This T cell receptor (beta chain) comes out of a study of T cell repertoires in cytomegalovirus infection. At the level of the study: Both recently identified HLA-C-restricted and well-studied HLA-B-restricted CMV epitopes were used in the study. Shared public TCR beta signatures pointed to both CMV infection and a matching HLA type. General study findings and limits: The ex vivo response was dominated by HLA-C-restricted CMV-specific TCR beta clonotypes. Identification of carriers of CMV plus the relevant HLA was performed using cumulative public TCR beta family frequency.

TCRdb itself ran the reads through MiXCR, one entry per CDR3 protein. The sample yields 100,000 to 150,000 distinct CDR3 sequences, around 32% seen once. In the case of this clonotype: Its specificity is unknown.

Germline V CDR1 and CDR2: MNHNY, SVGAGI (reference sequence). The CDR3 sequence is 14 residues long. V was pared by 2 bases and J by 8 bases, with 13 bases between. The rearrangement joins TRBV6-6 to TRBJ2-1; no definite D call. This TCR was sampled from a human donor in good health (CMV status not recorded). Some clones in this sample may be carry-over from other donors' samples. Specimen: CD8+ T cells from cultured PBMCs, collected from culture after CMV antigen stimulation. CDR3 loop: CASSYRFVGDEQFF. The CDR3 DNA reads TGTGCCAGCAGTTACCGCTTTGTGGGCGATGAGCAGTTCTTC.